Listed below are T cell receptor beta chains from one sample, sequenced in a study of cytomegalovirus exposure and HLA in healthy donors. Some clones are missing from TCRdb's copy, which holds only in-frame ones; the method was immunoSEQ multiplex PCR. This specimen shows about 140,000 clones; the ten leading clones hold approximately 2.5%. The sequenced material came from PBMCs. The receptors shown here come from a man between 40 and 49 years old in good health and CMV-seronegative. The CDR3 runs from the conserved cysteine through the conserved F or W. The order of the fields is D gene, V gene, J gene, CDR3 protein, CDR3 DNA. The D gene is left open where the match is weak.

>TRBD1|TRBV5-1|TRBJ1-4
CASSLVPPGTGATNEKLFF
TGCGCCAGCAGCTTGGTCCCTCCCGGGACAGGAGCAACTAATGAAAAACTGTTTTTT
>TRBD1|TRBV4-3|TRBJ1-5
CASSQDSDRSNQPQHF
TGCGCCAGCAGCCAAGATTCGGACAGGAGCAATCAGCCCCAGCATTTT
>-|TRBV6-1|TRBJ1-3
CASSEDRLHGNTIYF
TGTGCCAGCAGTGAAGATCGACTTCATGGAAACACCATATATTTT
>-|TRBV6-6|TRBJ2-2
CASTQDSSGGELFF
TGTGCCAGCACCCAGGACTCTTCCGGCGGGGAGCTGTTTTTT
>TRBD1|TRBV5-3|TRBJ2-6
CARSSRDRECVGANVLTF
TGTGCCAGAAGCTCCAGGGACAGGGAGTGTGTTGGGGCCAACGTCCTGACTTTC
>TRBD1|TRBV28|TRBJ1-4
CASSSMPGQGARIGEKLFF
TGTGCCAGCAGTTCAATGCCGGGACAGGGGGCGCGGATTGGTGAAAAACTGTTTTTT
>-|TRBV4-3|TRBJ1-3
CASSQDYTGSGNTIYF
TGCGCCAGCAGCCAAGATTATACAGGTTCCGGAAACACCATATATTTT
>TRBD1|TRBV29-1|TRBJ2-3
CSVPEEAGGF
TGCAGCGTTCCCGAGGAGGCAGGGGGTTTT
>TRBD1|TRBV19|TRBJ2-3
CASSIRDRDRDTQYF
TGTGCCAGTAGTATCCGGGACAGGGATAGAGATACGCAGTATTTT
>-|TRBV7-3|TRBJ2-1
CASSSIKEGNEQFF
TGTGCCAGCAGCTCTATTAAGGAGGGGAATGAGCAGTTCTTC
>TRBD2|TRBV11-1|TRBJ2-3
CASSGDADTQYF
TGTGCCTCTAGCGGGGACGCAGATACGCAGTATTTT
>TRBD1|TRBV5-4|TRBJ2-2
CASSKGTGGNTGELFF
TGTGCCAGCAGCAAGGGGACAGGGGGAAACACCGGGGAGCTGTTTTTT
>-|TRBV30|TRBJ1-2
CAWSPPGGYTF
TGTGCCTGGAGTCCCCCGGGGGGCTACACCTTC
>-|TRBV7-9|TRBJ2-5
CASSLGSGGLETQYF
TGTGCCAGCAGCTTAGGGTCTGGAGGGTTAGAGACCCAGTACTTC
>-|TRBV14|TRBJ2-3
CASSLRGAVGADTQYF
TGTGCCAGCAGCCTCAGGGGGGCGGTGGGTGCAGATACGCAGTATTTT
>-|TRBV28|TRBJ2-7
CASSPTGFTYEQYF
TGTGCCAGCAGTCCAACAGGGTTTACCTACGAGCAGTACTTC
>-|TRBV5-1|TRBJ2-5
CASRAPGSRETQYF
TGCGCCAGCAGGGCCCCAGGGTCGAGAGAGACCCAGTACTTC
>TRBD1|TRBV28|TRBJ1-3
CASNLLPGQGTSGNTIYF
TGTGCCAGCAACCTACTCCCGGGACAGGGGACTTCTGGAAACACCATATATTTT
>-|TRBV4-3|TRBJ2-7
CASSHLVRDEQYF
TGCGCCAGCAGCCACCTCGTCCGGGACGAGCAGTACTTC
>-|TRBV5-1|TRBJ2-2
CASSLMGARNTGELFF
TGCGCCAGCAGCTTGATGGGGGCGCGGAACACCGGGGAGCTGTTTTTT
>-|TRBV4-1|TRBJ2-1
CASSHITGSYNEQFF
TGCGCCAGCAGCCACATAACAGGAAGCTACAATGAGCAGTTCTTC
>-|TRBV10-3|TRBJ2-2
CAISPPGGTGELFF
TGTGCCATCAGTCCCCCAGGGGGGACCGGGGAGCTGTTTTTT
>TRBD2|TRBV6-1|TRBJ2-7
CASLGGGRAYEQYF
TGTGCCAGCTTGGGGGGGGGAAGGGCCTACGAGCAGTACTTC
>-|TRBV9|TRBJ2-3
CASSVGGTDTQYF
TGTGCCAGCAGCGTAGGAGGCACAGATACGCAGTATTTT
>TRBD1|TRBV28|TRBJ2-3
CASTPGQYTDTQYF
TGTGCCAGTACGCCGGGACAGTACACAGATACGCAGTATTTT
>TRBD1|TRBV13|TRBJ2-7
CASSLGRDSSYEQYF
TGTGCCAGCAGCTTAGGCCGGGACAGTTCCTACGAGCAGTACTTC
>TRBD2|TRBV5-1|TRBJ2-7
CASSLEGGDREQYF
TGCGCCAGCAGCTTGGAGGGAGGGGACCGGGAGCAGTACTTC
>-|TRBV9|TRBJ1-1
CASSAGGLNTEAFF
TGTGCCAGCAGCGCGGGAGGGCTGAACACTGAAGCTTTCTTT
>-|TRBV6-5|TRBJ2-7
CASFMGSTPYEQYF
TGTGCCAGCTTCATGGGGAGTACACCCTACGAGCAGTACTTC
>-|TRBV10-3|TRBJ1-3
CAISTASGNTIYF
TGTGCCATCAGCACAGCCTCTGGAAACACCATATATTTT
>-|TRBV29-1|TRBJ1-1
CSPGTLNTEAFF
TGCAGCCCTGGGACTTTGAACACTGAAGCTTTCTTT
>-|TRBV27|TRBJ1-4
CASSFYSNEKLFF
TGTGCCAGCAGTTTTTACAGTAATGAAAAACTGTTTTTT
>TRBD1|TRBV5-4|TRBJ2-7
CASSRQMTGTGVSYEQYF
TGTGCCAGCAGCCGTCAGATGACCGGGACAGGGGTCTCCTACGAGCAGTACTTC
>TRBD2|TRBV28|TRBJ2-7
CASREGSYEQYF
TGTGCCAGCCGGGAGGGGTCCTACGAGCAGTACTTC
>TRBD2|TRBV7-9|TRBJ2-1
CASSSGLAGVSSYNEQFF
TGTGCCAGCAGCTCGGGACTAGCGGGGGTTAGCTCCTACAATGAGCAGTTCTTC
>-|TRBV6-5|TRBJ2-2
CASTDSYTGELFF
TGTGCCAGCACAGACAGTTACACCGGGGAGCTGTTTTTT
>-|TRBV7-8|TRBJ2-2
CASSLATGEELFF
TGTGCCAGCAGCTTAGCAACAGGAGAGGAGCTGTTTTTT
>TRBD2|TRBV2|TRBJ2-7
CASSGATSGVEQYF
TGTGCCAGCAGTGGTGCGACTAGCGGGGTGGAGCAGTACTTC
>-|TRBV18|TRBJ2-3
CASSLGRSSTDTQYF
TGTGCCAGCTCACTAGGCAGGTCTAGCACAGATACGCAGTATTTT